These 30 T cell receptor beta chains came from one sample sequenced in a study of blood T cell repertoires in COVID-19. Sequencing used immunoSEQ multiplex PCR; TCRdb keeps in-frame clones, though not all of them. The data show under 500,000 clones, with nearly 90% seen just once and under 2% held by the top ten. The sequencing input was PBMCs or T cells enriched from blood (not recorded which). The receptors were gathered from a woman aged 18-29 years with acute COVID-19.

The chain has TRBV21-1 and TRBJ1-1. TRBV21-1 is an annotated pseudogene. The CDR3 consists of 12 residues. CDR3 region: CASSKGITGAFF. Here the CDR3 DNA reads TGTGCCAGCAGCAAAGGGATTACGGGGGCTTTCTTT.

V usage is TRBV29-1 and J usage is TRBJ2-4, with D unresolved. The length of the CDR3 is 11 residues. The V end was cut by 2 bases, the J end by 8 bases, with 7 bases between. Germline CDR1 and CDR2: SQVTM and ANQGSEA. CDR3 nucleotides: TGCAGCGTTGAAAGTTCAGACATTCAGTACTTC. It encodes CSVESSDIQYF.

This rearrangement joins TRBV27 to TRBJ2-7; the D gene is possibly TRBD2 (5 bases). The CDR3 extends over 13 amino acids. V gave up 5 bases and J gave up 0 bases, with 8 bases separating them. Looked up from germline, CDR1 is MNHEY and CDR2 is SMNVEV (reference sequence). The CDR3 region is CASSRENSYEQYF. The DNA of the CDR3 is TGTGCCAGCAGTCGGGAAAACTCCTACGAGCAGTACTTC.

The gene calls are TRBV12-3 or TRBV12-4 and TRBJ1-2, with D possibly TRBD1 on 5 matching bases. The CDR3 is 13 amino acids. The V and J ends lost 2 bases and 5 bases respectively, with 9 bases between them. The DNA of the CDR3 is TGTGCCAGCAGTTTACATGGGGGGTATGGCTACACCTTC. This translates into CASSLHGGYGYTF.

The V gene is TRBV28, the J gene TRBJ2-3; D not certain. Per germline, CDR1 MDHEN and CDR2 SYDVKM. The CDR3 is 13 residues long. V was shortened by 4 bases and J by 2 bases, with 7 bases between the two germline ends. The CDR3 loop is CASSYRYTDTQYF. CDR3 DNA sequence: TGTGCCAGCAGTTATCGGTACACAGATACGCAGTATTTT. The variable domain in full, completed from reference TRBV28 and TRBJ2-3, reads DVKVTQSSRYLVKRTGEKVFLECVQDMDHENMFWYRQDPGLGLRLIYFSYDVKMKEKGDIPEGYSVSREKKERFSLILESASTNQTSMYLCASSYRYTDTQYFGPGTRLTVL.

V gene TRBV29-1 combines with J gene TRBJ1-1, with unresolved D. The CDR3 runs 12 residues. V was pared by 2 bases and J by 3 bases, with 7 bases between. The germline gives CDR1 SQVTM, CDR2 ANQGSEA. This CDR3 reads CSVETSDTEAFF. The CDR3 DNA reads TGCAGCGTTGAAACCTCGGACACTGAAGCTTTCTTT. The full variable domain, in which reference TRBV29-1 and TRBJ1-1 provide the parts outside the CDR3, is SAVISQKPSRDICQRGTSLTIQCQVDSQVTMMFWYRQQPGQSLTLIATANQGSEATYESGFVIDKFPISRPNLTFSTLTVSNMSPEDSSIYLCSVETSDTEAFFGQGTRLTVV.

The chain couples TRBV3-1 (or the pseudogene TRBV3-2) to TRBJ1-2; 9 nucleotides agree with TRBD1. The junction had 7 bases not matched to a gene; V was cut back by 5 bases and J by 6 bases. This CDR3 spans 14 amino acids. CDR1 is LGHDT and CDR2 is YNNKEL in the germline V gene (reference sequence). The CDR3 sequence: CASSDPGTGHGYTF. CDR3 DNA sequence: TGTGCCAGCAGCGATCCCGGGACAGGGCATGGCTACACCTTC.

As concerns this clone: The same CDR3 also results from other DNA sequences found in this sample. This sequence joins TRBV7-2 and TRBJ2-7; possibly TRBD1 for D (6 bases). V was clipped by 2 bases and J by 3 bases, with 11 bases between them. CDR1 SGHTA and CDR2 FQGNSA come from the germline V gene. This CDR3 has 14 residues. The DNA of the CDR3 is TGTGCCAGCAGCTTATCCAGGGGTAGCTACGAGCAGTACTTC. Residues: CASSLSRGSYEQYF.

For the CDR3, the DNA is TGTGCCACCAGTGCGTCTTACACAGATACGCAGTATTTT. It translates to CATSASYTDTQYF. The rearrangement joins TRBV24-1 to TRBJ2-3; D is unresolved. There are 13 residues in the CDR3. The germline gives CDR1 KGHDR, CDR2 SFDVKD. Trimming removed 5 bases at V and 2 bases at J, with 7 bases between.

The chain couples TRBV10-2 to TRBJ1-2, with a weak D call TRBD1 (5 bases). Germline V lookup: CDR1 WSHSY, CDR2 SAAADI. The length of the CDR3 is 14 residues. The V gene lost 7 bases and the J gene lost 1 base, with 13 bases spanning the gap. The CDR3 region has the DNA TGCGCCAGCACTCTGGGCGGGGGTAACTATGGCTACACCTTC. Its translation is CASTLGGGNYGYTF.

V and J are TRBV5-8 and TRBJ2-7; 10 bases fit TRBD1. The CDR3 contains 13 residues. J gave up 6 bases and V 7 bases, and 7 bases lay outside the gene matches. Germline V gene lookup returns CDR1 SGHTS and CDR2 YDEGEE. The CDR3 DNA follows: TGTGCCAGCCCCGGGACAGGGGCGACCGAGCAGTACTTC. Protein sequence: CASPGTGATEQYF.

This clone has just a few counts. The rearrangement uses TRBV4-3 and TRBJ2-6; D is perhaps TRBD2 (5 bases). The CDR3 covers 16 residues. The V gene's germline CDR1 is LGHNA and CDR2 YSLEER. V gave up 0 bases and J gave up 0 bases, with 6 bases separating them. The chain's CDR3 is CASSQEGSSGANVLTF. The CDR3 nucleotides are TGCGCCAGCAGCCAAGAAGGGAGCTCTGGGGCCAACGTCCTGACTTTC.

This chain joins TRBV11-3 and TRBJ2-1, with unresolved D. The length of the CDR3 is 13 residues. Germline V gene lookup returns CDR1 SGHNT and CDR2 YENEEA. The V end lost 6 bases, the J end lost 1 base, and 7 bases lay between the germline ends. CDR3 sequence (DNA): TGTGCCAGCAGTGCCGGTTCCTACAATGAGCAGTTCTTC. Protein: CASSAGSYNEQFF.

This clone was detected only once. This chain connects TRBV15 to TRBJ1-3; D gene uncertain. Looked up from germline, CDR1 is LNHNV and CDR2 is YYDKDF (reference sequence). The CDR3 consists of 14 residues. The germline V and J ends were trimmed by 1 base and 5 bases, with 9 bases remaining between them. The CDR3 region is CATSRADKRNTIYF. The CDR3 DNA sequence: TGTGCCACCAGCAGAGCTGACAAGCGAAACACCATATATTTT.

The chain is built from TRBV2 and TRBJ1-2; D is unresolved. The ends were cut back, 1 base at V and 5 bases at J, with 14 bases in the middle. In germline, CDR1 is SNHLY, CDR2 FYNNEI. This CDR3 is 15 amino acids long. The CDR3: CASSEGLAEHYGYTF. The DNA of the CDR3 is TGTGCCAGCAGTGAAGGGTTGGCAGAACATTATGGCTACACCTTC. Combining the CDR3 with reference TRBV2 and TRBJ1-2 gives the whole variable domain EPEVTQTPSHQVTQMGQEVILRCVPISNHLYFYWYRQILGQKVEFLVSFYNNEISEKSEIFDDQFSVERPDGSNFTLKIRSTKLEDSAMYFCASSEGLAEHYGYTFGSGTRLTVV.

The CDR3 DNA reads as TGTGCCAGCGGGGCAGTAAGCAATCAGCCCCAGCATTTT. Translation: CASGAVSNQPQHF. The chain uses TRBV6-5 and TRBJ1-5; D is perhaps TRBD1 (5 bases). The CDR3 length is 13 residues. CDR1 and CDR2 (germline): MNHEY, SVGAGI. V lost 8 bases and J lost 1, with 9 bases in between.

This chain uses TRBV7-9 with TRBJ2-5, with 16 bases lining up with TRBD2. The V segment lost 5 bases and the J segment 4 bases; nucleotides outside the gene matches: 4. The CDR3 spans 16 residues. Germline V gene lookup returns CDR1 SEHNR and CDR2 FQNEAQ (reference sequence). CDR3 sequence: CASSGTSGRAVETQYF. The CDR3 DNA is TGTGCCAGCAGCGGGACTAGCGGGAGGGCCGTAGAGACCCAGTACTTC.

In the case of this clone: The sample contains more than one DNA sequence encoding this CDR3. The chain uses TRBV5-1 and TRBJ2-7; 9 bases are a match to TRBD1. CDR3 size: 13 residues. J was trimmed by 3 bases and V by 3 bases; bases with no gene match: 1. Looked up from germline, CDR1 is SGHRS and CDR2 is YFSETQ. CDR3 DNA: TGCGCCAGCAGCTCGGACAGGGGCTACGAGCAGTACTTC. Its translation is CASSSDRGYEQYF.

This chain uses TRBV7-9 with TRBJ1-1; possible D gene TRBD1, 5 bases. The CDR3 has 15 amino acids. V was pared by 6 bases and J by 0 bases, with 14 bases between. The germline CDR1 and CDR2 sequences are SEHNR and FQNEAQ (reference sequence). For the CDR3, the DNA is TGTGCCAGCAGAATGGGGGGGTACGTGAACACTGAAGCTTTCTTT. Translated, it gives CASRMGGYVNTEAFF.

The J gene is TRBJ2-7, the V gene TRBV18, with TRBD2 matching 12 bases. Germline assignment: CDR1 KGHSH and CDR2 LQKENI. The CDR3 loop spans 14 amino acids. V dropped 5 bases and J dropped 3; count of bases not matched to a gene: 2. CDR3 in amino acids: CASSGLAGSYEQYF. The DNA of the CDR3 is TGTGCCAGCTCAGGACTAGCGGGGAGCTACGAGCAGTACTTC. Based on the CDR3 plus reference TRBV18 and TRBJ2-7, the full variable domain is NAGVMQNPRHLVRRRGQEARLRCSPMKGHSHVYWYRQLPEEGLKFMVYLQKENIIDESGMPKERFSAEFPKEGPSILRIQQVVRGDSAAYFCASSGLAGSYEQYFGPGTRLTVT.

The V call is TRBV3-1 (or the pseudogene TRBV3-2), the J call TRBJ2-7, with TRBD2 matching over 10 bases. Trimming at V came to 4 bases and at J to 6 bases, leaving 9 bases not matched to a gene. Per germline, CDR1 LGHDT and CDR2 YNNKEL (reference sequence). This CDR3 spans 15 amino acids. The CDR3 nucleotides are TGTGCCAGCAGCCCAACTAGCGGGATTGGAGGCGAGCAGTACTTC. This sequence encodes CASSPTSGIGGEQYF.

The V and J genes are TRBV5-1 and TRBJ2-5; 11 bases are a match to TRBD2. CDR3 length: 15 residues. V lost 4 bases and J lost 0; bases outside the gene matches: 2. Germline assignment: CDR1 SGHRS and CDR2 YFSETQ. CDR3 in amino acids: CASSPSGGYQETQYF. DNA of the CDR3: TGCGCCAGCAGCCCTAGCGGGGGGTACCAAGAGACCCAGTACTTC.

The chain recombines TRBV3-1 (or the pseudogene TRBV3-2) with TRBJ1-5; D is unresolved. Germline CDR1 is LGHDT and CDR2 is YNNKEL (reference sequence). There are 14 residues in the CDR3. Trimming cost V 1 base and J 7 bases, with 11 bases left between them. CDR3 amino acids: CASSQVGVRQPQHF. CDR3 nucleotides: TGTGCCAGCAGCCAAGTGGGAGTAAGACAGCCCCAGCATTTT.

V gene TRBV5-1 combines with J gene TRBJ1-1, with D unclear. CDR1 SGHRS and CDR2 YFSETQ come from the germline V gene. This CDR3 spans 16 amino acids. Trimming left V 4 bases short and J 0 bases short, with 16 bases between. The CDR3 sequence is CASSAGEGRMNTEAFF. The CDR3 DNA sequence: TGCGCCAGCAGCGCCGGGGAGGGTCGAATGAACACTGAAGCTTTCTTT.

The CDR3 sequence: CASSMGPKSSYNEQFF. As DNA, the CDR3 is TGTGCCAGCAGTATGGGGCCGAAAAGCTCCTACAATGAGCAGTTCTTC. V usage is TRBV28 and J usage is TRBJ2-1, with D tentatively TRBD1 (5 bases). Germline V gives CDR1 MDHEN, CDR2 SYDVKM. With 5 bases removed from V and 0 bases from J, the gap between germline ends came to 14 bases. The CDR3 sequence is 16 residues long.

The V and J genes are TRBV11-2 and TRBJ1-4; 9 bases align to TRBD1. With 3 bases clipped from V and 4 bases from J, the junction kept 3 bases outside the gene matches. This CDR3 is built from 15 residues. CDR1 is SGHAT and CDR2 is FQNNGV in the germline V gene. As DNA, the CDR3 is TGTGCCAGCAGCTTGGGACAGGGTTTTAATGAAAAACTGTTTTTT. Translation: CASSLGQGFNEKLFF.

The chain uses TRBV5-6 and TRBJ2-7, with TRBD1 matching over 8 bases. Germline CDR1 and CDR2: SGHDT and YYEEEE. The CDR3 loop spans 15 amino acids. V was pared by 0 bases and J by 3 bases, with 5 bases of the junction left unmatched. CDR3 region: CASSLGSGGHYEQYF. Here the CDR3 DNA reads TGTGCCAGCAGCTTGGGATCAGGGGGCCACTACGAGCAGTACTTC.

The chain employs TRBV27 and TRBJ2-1; 15 nucleotides match TRBD2. Germline V gives CDR1 MNHEY, CDR2 SMNVEV (reference sequence). The CDR3 totals 20 residues. With V trimmed by 2 bases and J by 1 base, 9 bases remained unmatched. CDR3 bases: TGTGCCAGCAGTTTAAGCCCTGGGACTAGCGGGGGGTATTCCTACAATGAGCAGTTCTTC. Translation gives CASSLSPGTSGGYSYNEQFF.

This chain connects TRBV20-1 to TRBJ2-2; D unresolved. V dropped 3 bases and J dropped 5 bases, with 10 bases sitting between them. CDR3 size: 13 residues. Germline values: CDR1 DFQATT, CDR2 SNEGSKA (reference sequence). The CDR3 sequence: CSASNWATGELFF. CDR3 coding DNA: TGCAGTGCTAGTAACTGGGCTACCGGGGAGCTGTTTTTT.

This clone showed up just once. This chain links TRBV27 with TRBJ2-3; 8 bases map to TRBD1. The length of the CDR3 is 16 residues. CDR1 and CDR2 from the germline V gene are MNHEY and SMNVEV (reference sequence). V shed 5 bases and J 5 bases; nucleotides not matched to a gene: 12. The CDR3 DNA is TGTGCCAGCAGTAACCGGGGACAGGCCTGGAGAGATACGCAGTATTTT. Its translation: CASSNRGQAWRDTQYF.